One sample yielded the 21 T cell receptor beta chains listed below, sequenced in a study of shared clonotypes between healthy human individuals. Naive CD8 cells lacked CD45RO, underwent positive selection for CCR7 and left out terminally differentiated effector memory CD45RA+ cells. Sequencing was performed with immunoSEQ multiplex PCR; in TCRdb, only in-frame clones are kept and a portion is missing. Of roughly 590,000 clones listed, 95% to 96% were seen once; the top ten hold approximately 0.1%. Sequencing input: naive CD8+ T cells sorted from blood. These receptors came from a woman in her 30s in good health.

This chain uses TRBV7-2 with TRBJ2-5; TRBD2 matches 12 bases. The CDR3 is 17 amino acids. The germline V gene has CDR1 SGHTA and CDR2 FQGNSA. Germline trimming cut 5 bases from V and 1 base from J; bases unmatched to any gene: 8. The CDR3, as DNA: TGTGCCAGCAGCCCAAGACTAGCGGGGGTTCCCCAAGAGACCCAGTACTTC. Translating it yields CASSPRLAGVPQETQYF.

The V call is TRBV29-1, the J call TRBJ2-2; 8 positions match TRBD1. Germline values: CDR1 SQVTM, CDR2 ANQGSEA. With V trimmed by 1 base and J by 5 bases, 3 bases remained unmatched. The CDR3 has 14 residues. This CDR3 is CSVEVTGGTGELFF. CDR3 sequence (DNA): TGCAGCGTTGAAGTCACAGGGGGAACCGGGGAGCTGTTTTTT.

This clone was seen only a few times. The rearrangement joins TRBV7-8 to TRBJ1-5; D remains ambiguous. CDR1 is SGHVS and CDR2 is FQNEAQ in the germline V gene. There are 14 residues in the CDR3. With 3 bases removed from V and 0 bases from J, the gap between germline ends came to 6 bases. This CDR3 is CASSLSYSNQPQHF. CDR3 nucleotides: TGTGCCAGCAGCTTGTCCTATAGCAATCAGCCCCAGCATTTT.

The chain links TRBV6-5 to TRBJ2-4; 7 nucleotides agree with TRBD2. With V trimmed by 9 bases and J by 0 bases, 8 bases remained unmatched. Germline values: CDR1 MNHEY, CDR2 SVGAGI. The CDR3 is 15 residues long. CDR3 nucleotides: TGTGCCAGGCCGGCTAGCGGAGGAGCCAAAAACATTCAGTACTTC. Encoded protein: CARPASGGAKNIQYF.

In regard to this clone: Distinct nucleotide sequences in the sample also encode this CDR3. The chain has TRBV6-5 and TRBJ2-7; unclear D gene. The CDR3 consists of 12 residues. The V gene's germline CDR1 is MNHEY and CDR2 SVGAGI. Trimming took off 4 bases at V and 2 bases at J, with 6 bases between the two ends. The CDR3 region is CASSSLTYEQYF. The CDR3 coding sequence is TGTGCCAGCAGTTCCCTAACCTACGAGCAGTACTTC.

This sequence joins TRBV7-2 and TRBJ2-1, with TRBD1 identical over 8 bases. Germline V gene data show CDR1 as SGHTA and CDR2 as FQGNSA. CDR3 size: 15 residues. With 1 base clipped from V and 7 bases from J, the junction kept 6 bases outside the gene matches. The CDR3 region has the DNA TGTGCCAGCAGCTTAGGACAGGGGTTAGGGAATGAGCAGTTCTTC. The encoded protein is CASSLGQGLGNEQFF.

The chain combines TRBV28 with TRBJ1-2, with 12 bases aligning to TRBD1. V was clipped by 1 base and J by 3 bases; unmatched bases: 6. The germline V gene has CDR1 MDHEN and CDR2 SYDVKM. The CDR3 loop spans 17 amino acids. CDR3 protein: CASSLSGTGGADYGYTF. CDR3 nucleotides: TGTGCCAGCAGTTTATCCGGGACAGGGGGCGCGGACTATGGCTACACCTTC.

V gene TRBV27 combines with J gene TRBJ2-1; a possible D gene is TRBD1 (5 bases). V gave up 0 bases and J gave up 4 bases, with 10 bases separating them. The CDR3 extends over 15 amino acids. Germline V gene sequence: CDR1 MNHEY, CDR2 SMNVEV (reference sequence). The CDR3 here is CASSLSTGQYNEQFF. In DNA, the CDR3 is TGTGCCAGCAGTTTATCGACTGGACAATACAATGAGCAGTTCTTC.

The chain couples TRBV29-1 to TRBJ1-2, with TRBD1 matching over 9 bases. The CDR3 extends over 13 amino acids. Germline V gives CDR1 SQVTM, CDR2 ANQGSEA. With 3 bases clipped from V and 7 bases from J, the junction kept 6 bases outside the gene matches. Here the CDR3 reads CSVEDRGGSGYTF. The CDR3 DNA is TGCAGCGTTGAGGACAGGGGAGGAAGTGGCTACACCTTC.

This chain uses TRBV7-6 with TRBJ2-5; TRBD1 might be the D (5 bases). The DNA matches TRBJ2-7 better at its end, which makes the J call doubtful. The CDR3 runs to 13 residues. CDR1 and CDR2 from the germline V gene are SGHVS and FNYEAQ. The CDR3 bases are TGTGCCAGCAGCACAAGACAGAGCTACGAGCAGTACTTC. Amino acid sequence: CASSTRQSYEQYF.

V is TRBV6-1 and J is TRBJ2-7, with 12 bases aligning to TRBD1. V lost 2 bases to trimming and J lost 2 bases; unmatched junction nucleotides: 10. This CDR3 is 18 amino acids long. Germline assignment: CDR1 MNHNS and CDR2 SASEGT. The CDR3 protein is CASSERFFGTGGTYEQYF. The CDR3 coding sequence is TGTGCCAGCAGTGAAAGGTTTTTCGGGACAGGGGGCACCTACGAGCAGTACTTC.

The V gene is TRBV5-6, the J gene TRBJ2-1; D call uncertain. CDR1 is SGHDT, CDR2 YYEEEE, per germline. Trimming removed 3 bases from V and 6 bases from J, with 13 bases in between. The CDR3 has 14 residues. CDR3 sequence: CASSSGMLANEQFF. Here the CDR3 DNA reads TGTGCCAGCAGCTCAGGAATGCTCGCCAATGAGCAGTTCTTC.

This chain connects TRBV28 to TRBJ1-3; D gene uncertain. Trimming left V 7 bases short and J 2 bases short, with 15 bases between. The V gene's germline CDR1 is MDHEN and CDR2 SYDVKM. The CDR3 contains 15 residues. The CDR3 DNA sequence: TGTGCCAGCAAACCGGCCTCCGACCCTGGAAACACCATATATTTT. Translating gives CASKPASDPGNTIYF. Supplemented by reference TRBV28 and TRBJ1-3, the full variable domain reads DVKVTQSSRYLVKRTGEKVFLECVQDMDHENMFWYRQDPGLGLRLIYFSYDVKMKEKGDIPEGYSVSREKKERFSLILESASTNQTSMYLCASKPASDPGNTIYFGEGSWLTVV.

This chain connects TRBV4-1 to TRBJ2-7; D gene ambiguous. V lost 0 bases, J lost 9 bases, and 12 bases lay in between. CDR3 length equals 13 residues. Germline V gene lookup returns CDR1 MGHRA and CDR2 YSYEKL. The CDR3 DNA reads TGCGCCAGCAGCCAAGATCTTGAAAGTGGGCAGTACTTC. Translating gives CASSQDLESGQYF.

The chain joins TRBV13 to TRBJ1-1, with 7 bases aligning to TRBD1. The CDR3 spans 15 residues. The germline CDR1 and CDR2 sequences are PRHDT and FYEKMQ (reference sequence). V lost 5 bases, J lost 3 bases, and 9 bases stayed unmatched. CDR3 in DNA: TGTGCCAGCAGCAGCCCCCCGACAGGGTACACTGAAGCTTTCTTT. It is translated as CASSSPPTGYTEAFF.

The chain has TRBV27 and TRBJ2-7; 8 bases map to TRBD2. V was pared by 6 bases and J by 6 bases, with 10 bases of the junction left unmatched. Looked up from germline, CDR1 is MNHEY and CDR2 is SMNVEV (reference sequence). The CDR3 sequence is 14 residues long. DNA for the CDR3: TGTGCCAGCAGCCTCCGCGGTAGCGGGACCGAGCAGTACTTC. It translates to CASSLRGSGTEQYF.

This clone was seen once. The chain links TRBV7-9 to TRBJ2-1; D remains ambiguous. This CDR3 region has 11 residues. V lost 1 base, J lost 9 bases, and 4 bases lay in between. The germline V gene has CDR1 SEHNR and CDR2 FQNEAQ (reference sequence). This CDR3 reads CASSLGPEQFF. The CDR3 nucleotides read TGTGCCAGCAGCTTAGGGCCTGAGCAGTTCTTC.

This clone was seen once. J is TRBJ1-4 and V is TRBV4-2; a weak D match, TRBD1 (5 bases). The germline V gene encodes CDR1 LGHNA and CDR2 YNFKEQ. The CDR3 length is 16 residues. The germline V and J ends were trimmed by 0 bases and 2 bases, with 10 bases remaining between them. For the CDR3, the DNA is TGTGCCAGCAGCCAAGACTGGACACCGACTAATGAAAAACTGTTTTTT. This codes for CASSQDWTPTNEKLFF.

The chain is built from TRBV10-3 and TRBJ2-7; a possible D gene is TRBD1 (7 bases). This CDR3 comprises 17 residues. Between the trimmed V and J ends, which lost 3 bases and 0 bases, there was a span of 18 bases. CDR1 and CDR2 from the germline V gene are ENHRY and SYGVKD. Here the CDR3 reads CAISDSGGGDSSYEQYF. CDR3 DNA: TGTGCCATCAGTGATTCCGGCGGAGGGGACAGCTCCTACGAGCAGTACTTC.

This sequence joins TRBV28 and TRBJ2-7, with a weak D call TRBD2 (6 bases). The CDR3 consists of 14 residues. V gave up 4 bases and J gave up 5 bases, with 15 bases separating them. The germline gives CDR1 MDHEN, CDR2 SYDVKM. In DNA form, the CDR3 reads TGTGCCAGCAGTTCCCAGACTAGATCAGACGAGCAGTACTTC. This encodes CASSSQTRSDEQYF.

As regards this clone: Within the sample, other DNA sequences also encode this same CDR3. The chain joins TRBV19 to TRBJ1-1; D is undetermined. The CDR3 is made up of 13 amino acids. The V gene's germline CDR1 is LNHDA and CDR2 SQIVND (reference sequence). Trimming removed 7 bases at V and 6 bases at J, with 15 bases between. For the CDR3, the DNA is TGTGCCAGTAAACCTTTGGATGTTGCTGAAGCTTTCTTT. Amino acids: CASKPLDVAEAFF.